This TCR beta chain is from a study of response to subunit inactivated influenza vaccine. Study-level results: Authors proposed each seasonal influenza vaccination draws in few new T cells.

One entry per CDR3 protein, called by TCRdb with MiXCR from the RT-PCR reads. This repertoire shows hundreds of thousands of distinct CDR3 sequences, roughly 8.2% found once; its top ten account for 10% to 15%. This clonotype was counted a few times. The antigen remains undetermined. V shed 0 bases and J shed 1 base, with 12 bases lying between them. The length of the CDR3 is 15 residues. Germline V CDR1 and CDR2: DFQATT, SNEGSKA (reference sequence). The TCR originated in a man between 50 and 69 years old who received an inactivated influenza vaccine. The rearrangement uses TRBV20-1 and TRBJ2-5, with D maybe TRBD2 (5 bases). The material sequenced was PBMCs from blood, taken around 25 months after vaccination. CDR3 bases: TGCAGTGCTAGAGATGCACTAGTGGTCCAAGAGACCCAGTACTTC. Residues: CSARDALVVQETQYF.